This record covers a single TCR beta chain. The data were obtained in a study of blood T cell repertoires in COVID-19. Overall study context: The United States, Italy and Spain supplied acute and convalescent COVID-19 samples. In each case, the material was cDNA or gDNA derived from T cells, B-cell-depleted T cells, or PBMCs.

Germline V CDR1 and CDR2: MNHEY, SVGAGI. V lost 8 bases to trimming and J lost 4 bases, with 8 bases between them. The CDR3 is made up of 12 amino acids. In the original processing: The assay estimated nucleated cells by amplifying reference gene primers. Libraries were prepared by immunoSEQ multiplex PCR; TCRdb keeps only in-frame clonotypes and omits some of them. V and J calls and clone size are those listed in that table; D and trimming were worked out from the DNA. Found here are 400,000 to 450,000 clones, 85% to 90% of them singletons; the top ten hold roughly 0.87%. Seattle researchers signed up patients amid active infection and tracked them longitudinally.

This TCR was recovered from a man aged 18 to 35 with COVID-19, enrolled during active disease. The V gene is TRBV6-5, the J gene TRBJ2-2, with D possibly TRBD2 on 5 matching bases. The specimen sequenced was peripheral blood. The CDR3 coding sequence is TGTGCCAGCTCACTAGTCACCGGGGAGCTGTTTTTT. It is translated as CASSLVTGELFF.